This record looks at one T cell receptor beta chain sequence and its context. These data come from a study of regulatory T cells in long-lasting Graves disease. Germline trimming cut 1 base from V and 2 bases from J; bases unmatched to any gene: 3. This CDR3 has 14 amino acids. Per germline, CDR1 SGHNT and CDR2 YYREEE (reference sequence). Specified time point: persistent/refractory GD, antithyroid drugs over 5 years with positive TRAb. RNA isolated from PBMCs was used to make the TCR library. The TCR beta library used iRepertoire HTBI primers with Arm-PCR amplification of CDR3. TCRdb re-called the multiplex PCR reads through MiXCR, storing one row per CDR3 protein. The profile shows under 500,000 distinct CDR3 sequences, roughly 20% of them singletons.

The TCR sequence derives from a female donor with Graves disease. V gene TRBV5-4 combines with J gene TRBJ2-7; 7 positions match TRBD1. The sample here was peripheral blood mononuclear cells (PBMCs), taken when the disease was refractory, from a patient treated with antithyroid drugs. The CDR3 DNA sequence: TGTGCCAGCAGCTTGTGGACAGGACCCTACGAGCAGTACTTC. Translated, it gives CASSLWTGPYEQYF. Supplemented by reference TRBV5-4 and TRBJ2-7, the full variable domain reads ETGVTQSPTHLIKTRGQQVTLRCSSQSGHNTVSWYQQALGQGPQFIFQYYREEENGRGNFPPRFSGLQFPNYSSELNVNALELDDSALYLCASSLWTGPYEQYFGPGTRLTVT.